This TCR beta chain is from a study of T cell responses to AZD1222 COVID-19 vaccine. Findings of the study overall: Donors, mostly white British, included more females; clonal diversity was possibly underestimated. Spike-specific TCR breadth and depth both grew after two AZD1222 doses.

This table comes from immunoSEQ multiplex PCR, and its TCRdb copy is limited to in-frame clones, with some not included. The profile shows roughly 97,000 clones, over 75% of them singletons. Notes on this clone: Antigen: not known.

With 6 bases removed from V and 10 bases from J, the gap between germline ends came to 12 bases. This CDR3 is 11 amino acids long. The TCR was taken from an adult in good health. The sequencing used peripheral blood, collected on day 0 of AZD1222 vaccination. V gene TRBV12-3 or TRBV12-4 combines with J gene TRBJ1-1; D is unresolved. The CDR3 bases are TGTGCCAGCAGGGGATTTCTCGGAGCTTTCTTT. Translated: CASRGFLGAFF.